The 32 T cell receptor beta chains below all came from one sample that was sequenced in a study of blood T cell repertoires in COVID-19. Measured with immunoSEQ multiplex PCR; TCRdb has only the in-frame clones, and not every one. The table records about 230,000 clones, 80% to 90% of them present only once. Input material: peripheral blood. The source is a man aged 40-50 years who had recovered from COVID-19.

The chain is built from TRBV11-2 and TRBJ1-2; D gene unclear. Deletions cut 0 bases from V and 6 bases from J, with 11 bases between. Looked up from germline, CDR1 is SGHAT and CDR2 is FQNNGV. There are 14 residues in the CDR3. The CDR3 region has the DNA TGTGCCAGCAGCTTAGATCTCGGTGGTGATGGCTACACCTTC. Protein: CASSLDLGGDGYTF.

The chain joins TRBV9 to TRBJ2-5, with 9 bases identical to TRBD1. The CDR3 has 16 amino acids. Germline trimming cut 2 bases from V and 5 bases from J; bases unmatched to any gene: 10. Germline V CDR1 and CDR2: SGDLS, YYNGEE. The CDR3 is CASSVRSGQGLETQYF. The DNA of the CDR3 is TGTGCCAGCAGCGTCCGTTCGGGACAGGGATTGGAGACCCAGTACTTC.

The CDR3 here is CASSVDRLTNGGYTF. DNA of the CDR3: TGTGCCAGCAGCGTGGACAGGCTAACAAATGGTGGCTACACCTTC. The rearrangement links TRBV5-4 to TRBJ1-2, with 7 bases fitting TRBD1. V trimming: 4 bases; J trimming: 7 bases; junction bases outside the gene matches: 13. This CDR3 region has 15 residues. Germline V lookup: CDR1 SGHNT, CDR2 YYREEE (reference sequence).

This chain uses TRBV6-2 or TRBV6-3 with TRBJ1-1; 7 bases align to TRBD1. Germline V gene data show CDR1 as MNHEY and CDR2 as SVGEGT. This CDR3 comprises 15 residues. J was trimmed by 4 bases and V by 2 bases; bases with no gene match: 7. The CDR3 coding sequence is TGTGCCAGCAGTTACCGGCCAGGGGGGTCCACTGAAGCTTTCTTT. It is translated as CASSYRPGGSTEAFF.

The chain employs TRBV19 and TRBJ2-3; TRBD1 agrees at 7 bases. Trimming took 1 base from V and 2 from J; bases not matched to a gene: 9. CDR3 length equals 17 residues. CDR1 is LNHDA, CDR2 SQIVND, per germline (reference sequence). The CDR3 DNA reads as TGTGCCAGTAGTATAGGCAGGGGGACGAGACCCACAGATACGCAGTATTTT. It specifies CASSIGRGTRPTDTQYF.

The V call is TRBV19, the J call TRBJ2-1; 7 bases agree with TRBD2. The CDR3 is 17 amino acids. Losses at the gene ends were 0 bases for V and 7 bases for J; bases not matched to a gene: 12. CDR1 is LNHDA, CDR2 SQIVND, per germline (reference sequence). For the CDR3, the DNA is TGTGCCAGTAGTATAGACTCTACCCGCGGGAGATGGAATGAGCAGTTCTTC. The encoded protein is CASSIDSTRGRWNEQFF.

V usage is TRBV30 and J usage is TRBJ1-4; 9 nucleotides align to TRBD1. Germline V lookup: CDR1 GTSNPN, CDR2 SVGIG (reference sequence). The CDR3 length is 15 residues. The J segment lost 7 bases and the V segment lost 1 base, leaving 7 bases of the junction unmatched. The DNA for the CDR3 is TGTGCCTGGAGTGGTTACAGGGGGCCGGCTGAAAAACTGTTTTTT. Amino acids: CAWSGYRGPAEKLFF.

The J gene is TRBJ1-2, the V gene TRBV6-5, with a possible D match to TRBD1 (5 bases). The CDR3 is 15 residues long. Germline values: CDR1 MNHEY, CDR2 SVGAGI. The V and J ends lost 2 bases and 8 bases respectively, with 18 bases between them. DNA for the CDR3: TGTGCCAGCAGTTACCTAAACGTGGGGGGGAGAGGCTACACCTTC. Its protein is CASSYLNVGGRGYTF.

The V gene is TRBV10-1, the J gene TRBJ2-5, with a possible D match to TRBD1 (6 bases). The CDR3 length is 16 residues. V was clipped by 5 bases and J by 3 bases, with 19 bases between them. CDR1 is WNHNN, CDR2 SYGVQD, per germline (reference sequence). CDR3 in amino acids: CASSTGTDGKKETQYF. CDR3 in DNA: TGCGCCAGCAGTACAGGGACGGACGGGAAAAAAGAGACCCAGTACTTC.

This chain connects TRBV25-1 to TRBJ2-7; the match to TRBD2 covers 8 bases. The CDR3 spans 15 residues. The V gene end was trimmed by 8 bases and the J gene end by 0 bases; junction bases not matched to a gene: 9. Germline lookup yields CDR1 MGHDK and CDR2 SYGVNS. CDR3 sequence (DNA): TGTGCCAGCGGGGGAGTAGCGGGAAACTCCTACGAGCAGTACTTC. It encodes CASGGVAGNSYEQYF.

The CDR3 sequence is CASMQRNTEAFF. The CDR3 DNA reads TGTGCCAGTATGCAGCGGAACACTGAAGCTTTCTTT. This chain uses TRBV2 with TRBJ1-1; D remains ambiguous. The CDR3 has 12 amino acids. V gave up 9 bases and J gave up 1 base, with 9 bases separating them. The germline V gene has CDR1 SNHLY and CDR2 FYNNEI.

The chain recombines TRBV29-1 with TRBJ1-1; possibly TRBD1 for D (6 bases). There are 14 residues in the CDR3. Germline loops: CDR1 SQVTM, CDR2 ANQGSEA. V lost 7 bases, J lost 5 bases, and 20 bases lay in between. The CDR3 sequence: CSATAGRGITEAFF. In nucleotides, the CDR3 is TGCAGCGCCACCGCGGGCAGGGGTATTACTGAAGCTTTCTTT.

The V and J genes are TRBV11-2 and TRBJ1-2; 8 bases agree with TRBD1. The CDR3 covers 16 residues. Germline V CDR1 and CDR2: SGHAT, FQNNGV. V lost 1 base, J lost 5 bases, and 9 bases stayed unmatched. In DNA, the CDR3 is TGTGCCAGCAGCTTAGTGGTGGCAGGGGGCAATTATGGCTACACCTTC. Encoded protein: CASSLVVAGGNYGYTF.

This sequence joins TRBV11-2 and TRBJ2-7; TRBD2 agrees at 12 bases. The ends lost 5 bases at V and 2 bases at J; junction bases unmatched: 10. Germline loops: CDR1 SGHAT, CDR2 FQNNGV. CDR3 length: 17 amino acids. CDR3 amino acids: CASSPRPTSGGAYEQYF. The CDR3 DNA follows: TGTGCCAGCAGCCCCCGCCCGACTAGCGGGGGAGCCTACGAGCAGTACTTC.

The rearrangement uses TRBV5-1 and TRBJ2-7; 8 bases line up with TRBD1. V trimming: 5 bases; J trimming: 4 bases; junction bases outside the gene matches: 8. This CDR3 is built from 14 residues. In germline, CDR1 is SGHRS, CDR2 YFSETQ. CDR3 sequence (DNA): TGCGCCAGCAGATCAGGACAGGGAGGATACGAGCAGTACTTC. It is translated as CASRSGQGGYEQYF.

This chain's CDR3 is CASSYDGQNTDTQYF. CDR3 nucleotides: TGTGCCAGCAGTTACGATGGACAGAACACAGATACGCAGTATTTT. The chain is built from TRBV6-5 and TRBJ2-3; D may be TRBD1 (6 bases). The CDR3 runs 15 residues. Germline V gene data show CDR1 as MNHEY and CDR2 as SVGAGI. Trimming left V 2 bases short and J 2 bases short, with 11 bases between.

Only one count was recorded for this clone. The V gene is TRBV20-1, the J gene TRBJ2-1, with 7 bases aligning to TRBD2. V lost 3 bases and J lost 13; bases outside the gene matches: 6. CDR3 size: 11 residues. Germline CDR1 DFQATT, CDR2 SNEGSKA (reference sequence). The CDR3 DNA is TGCAGTGCTAGCGAGCGGGGCCTACAGTTCTTC. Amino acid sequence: CSASERGLQFF.

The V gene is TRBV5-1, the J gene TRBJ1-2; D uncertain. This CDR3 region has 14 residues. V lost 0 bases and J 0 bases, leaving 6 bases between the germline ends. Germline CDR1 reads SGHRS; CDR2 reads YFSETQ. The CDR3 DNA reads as TGCGCCAGCAGCTTGGACCAGGCTAACTATGGCTACACCTTC. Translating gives CASSLDQANYGYTF.

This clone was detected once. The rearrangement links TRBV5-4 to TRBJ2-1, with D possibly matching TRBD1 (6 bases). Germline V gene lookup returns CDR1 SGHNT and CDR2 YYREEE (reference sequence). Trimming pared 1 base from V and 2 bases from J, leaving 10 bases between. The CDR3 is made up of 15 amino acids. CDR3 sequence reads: CASSLSGDTYNEQFF. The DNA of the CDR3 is TGTGCCAGCAGCTTGAGTGGGGACACCTACAATGAGCAGTTCTTC.

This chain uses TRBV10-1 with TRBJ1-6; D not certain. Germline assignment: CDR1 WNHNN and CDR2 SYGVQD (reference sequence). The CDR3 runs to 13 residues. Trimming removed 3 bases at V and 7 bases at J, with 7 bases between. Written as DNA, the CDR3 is TGCGCCAGCAGTGACAGAAACAATTCACCCCTCCACTTT. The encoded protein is CASSDRNNSPLHF.

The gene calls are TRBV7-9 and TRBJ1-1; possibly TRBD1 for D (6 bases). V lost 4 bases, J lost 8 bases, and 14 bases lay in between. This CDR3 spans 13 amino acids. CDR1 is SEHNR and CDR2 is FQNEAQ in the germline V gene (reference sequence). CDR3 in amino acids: CASSYSQGPEAFF. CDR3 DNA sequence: TGTGCCAGCAGCTATAGTCAGGGGCCCGAAGCTTTCTTT.

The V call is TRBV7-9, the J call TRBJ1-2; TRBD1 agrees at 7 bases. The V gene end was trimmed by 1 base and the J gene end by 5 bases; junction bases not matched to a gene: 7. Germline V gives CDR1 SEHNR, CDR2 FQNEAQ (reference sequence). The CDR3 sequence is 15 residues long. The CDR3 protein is CASSLVLTGRYGYTF. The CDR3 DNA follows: TGTGCCAGCAGCTTAGTCCTGACAGGGCGGTATGGCTACACCTTC.

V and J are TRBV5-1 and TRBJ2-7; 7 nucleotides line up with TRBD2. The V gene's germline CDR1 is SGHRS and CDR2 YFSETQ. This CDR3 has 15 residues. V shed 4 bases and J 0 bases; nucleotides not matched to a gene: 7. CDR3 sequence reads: CASSPGRDGSYEQYF. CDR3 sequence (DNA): TGCGCCAGCAGCCCGGGGAGGGACGGCTCCTACGAGCAGTACTTC.

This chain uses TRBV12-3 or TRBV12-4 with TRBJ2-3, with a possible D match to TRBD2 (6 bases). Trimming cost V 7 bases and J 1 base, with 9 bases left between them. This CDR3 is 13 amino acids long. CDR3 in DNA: TGTGCCAGCAACGGGGGAGGCACAGATACGCAGTATTTT. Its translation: CASNGGGTDTQYF.

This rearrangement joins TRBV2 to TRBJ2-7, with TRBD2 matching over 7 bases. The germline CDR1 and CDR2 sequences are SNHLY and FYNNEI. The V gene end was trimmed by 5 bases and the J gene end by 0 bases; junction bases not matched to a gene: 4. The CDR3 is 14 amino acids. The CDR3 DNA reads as TGTGCCAGCAGTAAGGGAGGGAGCTCCTACGAGCAGTACTTC. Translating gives CASSKGGSSYEQYF. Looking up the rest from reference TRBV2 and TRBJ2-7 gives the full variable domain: EPEVTQTPSHQVTQMGQEVILRCVPISNHLYFYWYRQILGQKVEFLVSFYNNEISEKSEIFDDQFSVERPDGSNFTLKIRSTKLEDSAMYFCASSKGGSSYEQYFGPGTRLTVT.

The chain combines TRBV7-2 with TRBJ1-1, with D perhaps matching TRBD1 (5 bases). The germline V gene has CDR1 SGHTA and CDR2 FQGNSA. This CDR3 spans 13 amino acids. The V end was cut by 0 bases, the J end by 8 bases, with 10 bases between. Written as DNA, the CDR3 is TGTGCCAGCAGCTTAGCGCAACAGGAAGAAGCTTTCTTT. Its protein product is CASSLAQQEEAFF.

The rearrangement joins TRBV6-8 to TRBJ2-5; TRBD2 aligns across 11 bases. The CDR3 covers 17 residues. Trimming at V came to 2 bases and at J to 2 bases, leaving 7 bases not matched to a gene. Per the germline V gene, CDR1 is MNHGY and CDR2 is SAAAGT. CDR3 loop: CASSYPKGLAAQETQYF. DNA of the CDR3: TGTGCCAGCAGTTACCCGAAGGGACTAGCGGCGCAAGAGACCCAGTACTTC.

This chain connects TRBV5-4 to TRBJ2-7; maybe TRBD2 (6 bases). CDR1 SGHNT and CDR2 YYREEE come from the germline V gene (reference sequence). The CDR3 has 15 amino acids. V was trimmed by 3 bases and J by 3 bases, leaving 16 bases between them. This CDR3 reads CASSSRGSGVYEQYF. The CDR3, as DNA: TGTGCCAGCAGCTCTCGGGGTAGCGGTGTCTACGAGCAGTACTTC. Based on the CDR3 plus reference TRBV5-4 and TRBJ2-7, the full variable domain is ETGVTQSPTHLIKTRGQQVTLRCSSQSGHNTVSWYQQALGQGPQFIFQYYREEENGRGNFPPRFSGLQFPNYSSELNVNALELDDSALYLCASSSRGSGVYEQYFGPGTRLTVT.

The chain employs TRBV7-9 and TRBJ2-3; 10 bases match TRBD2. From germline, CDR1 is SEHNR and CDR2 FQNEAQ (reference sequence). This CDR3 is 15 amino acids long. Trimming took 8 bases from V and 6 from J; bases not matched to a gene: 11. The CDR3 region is CASCSRLAGDDTQYF. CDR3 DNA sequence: TGTGCCAGCTGTTCTCGACTAGCGGGTGATGATACGCAGTATTTT.

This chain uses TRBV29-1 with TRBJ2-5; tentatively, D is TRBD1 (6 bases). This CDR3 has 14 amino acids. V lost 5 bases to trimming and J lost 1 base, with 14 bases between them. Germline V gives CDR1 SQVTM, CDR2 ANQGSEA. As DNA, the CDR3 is TGCAGCGTTCAGGACAGTGGCGGCCAAGAGACCCAGTACTTC. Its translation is CSVQDSGGQETQYF.

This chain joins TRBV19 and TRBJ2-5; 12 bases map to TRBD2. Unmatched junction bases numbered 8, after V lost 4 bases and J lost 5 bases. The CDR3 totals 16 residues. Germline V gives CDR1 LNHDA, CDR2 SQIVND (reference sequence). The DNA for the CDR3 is TGTGCCAGTAGTACCAGACTAGCGGGAGTTGGGGAGACCCAGTACTTC. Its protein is CASSTRLAGVGETQYF.

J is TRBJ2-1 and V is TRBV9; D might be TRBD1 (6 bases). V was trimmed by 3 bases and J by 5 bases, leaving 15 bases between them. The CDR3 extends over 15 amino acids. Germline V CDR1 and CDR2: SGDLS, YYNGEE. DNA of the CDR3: TGTGCCAGCAGCGAGACAGGCTGGGGCGACAATGAGCAGTTCTTC. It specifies CASSETGWGDNEQFF.